The entry that follows covers one TCR beta chain sequence. There is no known antigen for this receptor. No base qualities exist here, and no much larger clone lies one base off it. From the germline V gene, CDR1 is SGHRS and CDR2 is YFSETQ. From the cysteine up to the phenylalanine, the CDR3 has a length of 14 residues. Only the CDR3 part of the read is kept: 42 bases, read in frame from the first base. At the junction V is shortened by 3 bases and J by 3 bases; bases outside the gene matches: 3. This entry comes from a study of blood T cell repertoires in COVID-19 (dated by TCRdb to the early 2020s). As for the study more broadly: The collaborator samples originated in the United States, Italy and Spain and spanned the acute and convalescent phases of COVID-19. The material from the prospective study consisted of cDNA or gDNA derived from T cells, B-cell-depleted T cells, or PBMCs. Deeply sampled blood TCRbeta repertoires from subjects exposed to, actively infected with, or recovered from COVID-19 were included in the dataset. The repertoires were made available in a free public database intended to serve as a resource for research on the immune response to SARS-CoV-2. The samples were drawn from the first 160 participants of the ongoing ImmuneRACE study and from more than 1,000 subjects provided by 6 global collaborators. Nearly every sample came with metadata listing a de-identified subject ID, COVID-19 status, age in years and sex. HLA class I and class II types, where available, came from metadata supplied by the sample provider rather than from assay-based typing.

TCRbeta CDR3 regions were amplified from genomic DNA by means of the immunoSEQ Assay, a bias-controlled multiplex PCR. The authors processed their data as follows. The number of nucleated cells in each sample was estimated from the amplification of reference gene primers within the assay. To quantify the absolute abundance of each unique TCRbeta CDR3 rearrangement, sequence reads were collapsed and filtered. Productive Simpson clonality was computed per sample as the square root of Simpson's diversity index over productive rearrangements. This immuneACCESS table, as held by TCRdb, lists in-frame sequences with V and J called but not all clones. Of the missing ones, under half trace to an unresolved V gene in checked studies; the others have no known cause. V and J calls and clone size come straight from that table; D and trimming were deduced from the DNA. For this sample the table gives around 20,000 clones, of which around 83% were detected only once. The leading ten clones occupy roughly 9.8% of the sample.

Study-wide findings and limitations: Clinical and demographic metadata were provided uncurated, with the amount varying by source and participant.

Collaborating institutions collected whole blood in K2EDTA tubes following their own protocols. For TCRbeta analysis, collaborators shipped samples as frozen whole blood, isolated PBMCs, or DNA extracted from either of those sample types. Rearrangement joined TRBV5-1 to TRBJ1-1; TRBD1 lines up with 9 middle nucleotides. The sequenced sample consisted of peripheral blood. The receptor was isolated from a human donor in a cohort sampled during active COVID-19. The CDR3 is CASSSGQGYTEAFF. The nucleotide sequence is given as TGCGCCAGCAGCTCCGGACAGGGGTACACTGAAGCTTTCTTT.